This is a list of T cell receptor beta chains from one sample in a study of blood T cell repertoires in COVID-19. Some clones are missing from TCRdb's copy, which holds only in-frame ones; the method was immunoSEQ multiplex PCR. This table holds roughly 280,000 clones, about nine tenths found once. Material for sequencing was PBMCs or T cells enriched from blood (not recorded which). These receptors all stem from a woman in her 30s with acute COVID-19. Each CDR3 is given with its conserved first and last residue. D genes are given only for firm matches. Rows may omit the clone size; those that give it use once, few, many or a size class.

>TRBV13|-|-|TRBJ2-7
TGTGCCAGCAGCACTCGGGAGTCTCAACAGTACTTC
CASSTRESQQYF
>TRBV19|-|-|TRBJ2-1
TGTGCCAGTAGTATGTCAGCGAACTCCTACAATGAGCAGTTCTTC
CASSMSANSYNEQFF
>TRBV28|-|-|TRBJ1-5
TGTGCCAGCAGCTCCGCGGATATTTTCAATCAGCCCCAGCATTTT
CASSSADIFNQPQHF
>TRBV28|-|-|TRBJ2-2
TGTGCCAGCAGTTTTCTCAGGGGGGACACCGGGGAGCTGTTTTTT
CASSFLRGDTGELFF
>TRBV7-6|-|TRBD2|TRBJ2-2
TGTGCCAGCAGCAAGACTAGCGGGTCGAACACCGGGGAGCTGTTTTTT
CASSKTSGSNTGELFF
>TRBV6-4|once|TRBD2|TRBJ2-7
TGTGCCAGCAGTGCTATTAATCCTACCGGGTCCCCGGGGGGTTCCTACGAGCAGTACTTC
CASSAINPTGSPGGSYEQYF
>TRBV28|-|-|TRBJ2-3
TGTGCCAGCAGTTTGGTACTTGGCACAGATACGCAGTATTTT
CASSLVLGTDTQYF
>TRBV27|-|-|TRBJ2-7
TGTGCCAGCAGTTCGGGACAGCCGGGACTAGGCTACGAGCAGTACTTC
CASSSGQPGLGYEQYF
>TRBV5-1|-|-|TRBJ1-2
TGCGCCAGCAGCTTGTTGCAGGGTGAGATGAACTATGGCTACACCTTC
CASSLLQGEMNYGYTF
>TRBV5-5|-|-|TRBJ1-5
TGTGCCAGCAGCCCTGGAGGGGGGGGCAATCAGCCCCAGCATTTT
CASSPGGGGNQPQHF
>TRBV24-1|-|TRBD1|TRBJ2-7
TGTGCCACCAGTGCCGAGGGACAGGGCCACTACGAGCAGTACTTC
CATSAEGQGHYEQYF
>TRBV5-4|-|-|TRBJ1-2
TGTGCCAGCAGCTTGGGGGAGGGGTGGGCGAGCTATGGCTACACCTTC
CASSLGEGWASYGYTF
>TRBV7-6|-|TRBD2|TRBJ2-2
TGTGCCAGCAGCCCGGGGACTAGCGGGATTGTTGCCGGGGAGCTGTTTTTT
CASSPGTSGIVAGELFF
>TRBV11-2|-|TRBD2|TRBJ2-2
TGTGCCAGCAGCTTAAGTTCCACTAGCGGGATAAACACCGGGGAGCTGTTTTTT
CASSLSSTSGINTGELFF
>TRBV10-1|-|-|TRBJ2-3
TGCGCCAGCAGTGAGTCGAGGTCAGATACGCAGTATTTT
CASSESRSDTQYF